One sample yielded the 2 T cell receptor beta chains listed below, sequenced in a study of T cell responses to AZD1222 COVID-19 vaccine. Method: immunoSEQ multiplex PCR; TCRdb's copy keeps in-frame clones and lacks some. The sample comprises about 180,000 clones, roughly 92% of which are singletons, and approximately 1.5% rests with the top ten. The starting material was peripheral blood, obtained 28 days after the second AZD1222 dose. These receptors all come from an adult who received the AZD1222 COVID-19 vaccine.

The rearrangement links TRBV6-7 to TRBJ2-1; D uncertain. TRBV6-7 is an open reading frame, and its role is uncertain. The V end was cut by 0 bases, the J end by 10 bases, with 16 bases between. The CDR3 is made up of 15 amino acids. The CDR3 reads CASSYSGSGGAEQFF. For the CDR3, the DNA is TGTGCCAGCAGTTACTCAGGGTCAGGTGGCGCCGAGCAGTTCTTC.

CDR3 amino acids: CASGEGQRGADTQYF. The CDR3 nucleotides read TGTGCCAGCGGGGAGGGACAGCGGGGAGCAGATACGCAGTATTTT. The chain has TRBV2 and TRBJ2-3; D possibly uses TRBD1 or TRBD2 (7 bases each). CDR3 length: 15 amino acids. From germline, CDR1 is SNHLY and CDR2 FYNNEI. Trimming left V 8 bases short and J 4 bases short, with 19 bases between.